The next 14 T cell receptor beta chains were all read from a single sample in a study of CD8+CD57+ T cells in acquired aplastic anemia. Investigators profiled TCR beta VDJ and CDR3 from genomic DNA template. TCRdb called the reads again in MiXCR, with one record for every CDR3 protein. Of 450,000 to 550,000 distinct CDR3 sequences listed, approximately 32% are singletons. Sequencing involved patients with CD8+CD57+ cell expansion previously shown by flow cytometry. The sequenced material came from sorted CD4+, CD8+, or CD8+CD57+ T cells (not recorded which) from PBMCs. The receptors here all came from a human donor with aplastic anemia.

This clonotype was seen a few times. The chain employs TRBV11-2 and TRBJ1-3; D is unresolved. Trimming pared 7 bases from V and 4 bases from J, leaving 14 bases between. Germline CDR1 reads SGHAT; CDR2 reads FQNNGV. The CDR3 sequence is 14 residues long. The CDR3 DNA reads TGTGCCAGCACCACATTTCTGGGGGGAAACACCATATATTTT. Amino acids: CASTTFLGGNTIYF.

This clonotype has at least ten counts. This chain links TRBV10-3 with TRBJ1-6; weak D call: TRBD1 (6 bases). V was trimmed by 0 bases and J by 1 base, leaving 13 bases between them. CDR1 is ENHRY and CDR2 is SYGVKD in the germline V gene. The CDR3 runs 18 residues. In DNA, the CDR3 is TGTGCCATCAGTGAGTCGCGGACAGCCGGATCCTATAATTCACCCCTCCACTTT. It codes for CAISESRTAGSYNSPLHF.

This sequence joins TRBV25-1 and TRBJ2-1; D call uncertain. This CDR3 is 11 amino acids long. CDR1 is MGHDK and CDR2 is SYGVNS in the germline V gene. V was clipped by 11 bases and J by 4 bases, with 9 bases between them. The CDR3 DNA reads as TGTGCCCGAAGTACATACAATGAGCAGTTCTTC. This codes for CARSTYNEQFF.

The sample holds many counts of this clonotype. The V and J genes are TRBV5-1 and TRBJ2-7, with D maybe TRBD2 (5 bases). The CDR3 is 14 amino acids. From germline, CDR1 is SGHRS and CDR2 YFSETQ. The V end was cut by 4 bases, the J end by 2 bases, with 13 bases between. The CDR3 DNA reads as TGCGCCAGCAGCGACCCGGGGTCCACCTACGAGCAGTACTTC. Amino acids: CASSDPGSTYEQYF.

This clonotype was seen at least ten times. The CDR3 region is CASSVDSGAVTKETQYF. Here the CDR3 DNA reads TGTGCCAGCAGCGTAGACTCGGGAGCCGTTACAAAGGAGACCCAGTACTTC. This chain uses TRBV9 with TRBJ2-5; tentatively, D is TRBD2 (6 bases). Trimming stripped 0 bases from V and 5 bases from J, with 20 bases between. The CDR3 totals 17 residues. Germline CDR1 reads SGDLS; CDR2 reads YYNGEE.

This clonotype appeared once. The CDR3 reads CASSWPRGGTNEKLFF. The DNA of the CDR3 is TGTGCCAGCAGCTGGCCGCGGGGGGGAACTAATGAAAAACTGTTTTTT. V and J are TRBV5-5 and TRBJ1-4, with D maybe TRBD1 (5 bases). This CDR3 has 16 amino acids. V lost 3 bases to trimming and J lost 1 base, with 13 bases between them. Germline loops: CDR1 SGHKS, CDR2 YYEKEE (reference sequence).

A remark on this clonotype: Sequence at one end of the junction differs from germline and may be a read error. The chain carries TRBV10-3 and TRBJ1-5; possible D gene TRBD1, 6 bases. CDR3 length: 15 residues. From germline, CDR1 is ENHRY and CDR2 SYGVKD. The CDR3 region is CASSLMGQNNQPQHF. The CDR3 DNA follows: TGTGCCAGCAGTTTGATGGGACAAAACAATCAGCCCCAGCATTTT.

This clonotype occurred many times. This chain uses TRBV9 with TRBJ2-7; D might be TRBD1 (6 bases). Trimming took off 0 bases at V and 6 bases at J, with 19 bases between the two ends. Germline loops: CDR1 SGDLS, CDR2 YYNGEE. The CDR3 loop spans 16 amino acids. The CDR3: CASSVGWGTQGLEQYF. DNA for the CDR3: TGTGCCAGCAGCGTAGGATGGGGGACACAGGGTCTCGAGCAGTACTTC. Full variable domain (missing parts from reference TRBV9 and TRBJ2-7): DSGVTQTPKHLITATGQRVTLRCSPRSGDLSVYWYQQSLDQGLQFLIQYYNGEERAKGNILERFSAQQFPDLHSELNLSSLELGDSALYFCASSVGWGTQGLEQYFGPGTRLTVT.

This chain uses TRBV2 with TRBJ1-6; D not resolved. V dropped 11 bases and J dropped 7 bases, with 15 bases sitting between them. The CDR3 runs 13 residues. Per the germline V gene, CDR1 is SNHLY and CDR2 is FYNNEI. This CDR3 reads CAEANGENSPLHF. CDR3 sequence (DNA): TGTGCCGAGGCTAACGGGGAAAATTCACCCCTCCACTTT.

The chain joins TRBV25-1 to TRBJ2-7, with 9 bases identical to TRBD1. The CDR3 has 13 residues. The germline V gene has CDR1 MGHDK and CDR2 SYGVNS. The J segment lost 4 bases and the V segment lost 6 bases, leaving 4 bases of the junction unmatched. In DNA form, the CDR3 reads TGTGCCAGCAGGGGGACAGGGCTATACGAGCAGTACTTC. Its protein is CASRGTGLYEQYF.

The rearrangement uses TRBV9 and TRBJ1-2; D may be TRBD1 (5 bases). Between the trimmed V and J ends, which lost 0 bases and 7 bases, there was a span of 10 bases. This CDR3 contains 13 residues. CDR1 and CDR2 (germline): SGDLS, YYNGEE. The CDR3 protein is CASSVGDGGGYTF. The CDR3, as DNA: TGTGCCAGCAGCGTAGGGGACGGGGGTGGCTACACCTTC.

This clonotype was counted many times. The chain joins TRBV19 to TRBJ2-1; tentatively, D is TRBD2 (5 bases). The CDR3 has 13 amino acids. Germline CDR1 and CDR2: LNHDA and SQIVND (reference sequence). V was shortened by 3 bases and J by 5 bases, with 8 bases between the two germline ends. Here the CDR3 DNA reads TGTGCCAGTAGTATGTCCGGGGACAATGAGCAGTTCTTC. Translated, it gives CASSMSGDNEQFF.

This clonotype was recorded many times. V is TRBV24-1 and J is TRBJ1-5; no clear D gene. The CDR3 has 15 residues. The germline V gene encodes CDR1 KGHDR and CDR2 SFDVKD. V was cut by 3 bases and J by 1 base, with 9 bases left in between. CDR3 protein: CATSDGVLSNQPQHF. In DNA form, the CDR3 reads TGTGCCACCAGTGATGGCGTTCTGAGCAATCAGCCCCAGCATTTT.

Ten or more counts support this clonotype. This rearrangement joins TRBV7-3 to TRBJ1-6; the D is unclear. V lost 2 bases and J lost 8, with 7 bases in between. The CDR3 has 13 amino acids. Per the germline V gene, CDR1 is SGHTA and CDR2 is FQGTGA. CDR3 in DNA: TGTGCCAGCAGCTTATCGAGGGATTCACCCCTCCACTTT. Translation: CASSLSRDSPLHF.